These 16 T cell receptor beta chains were all obtained from the same sample, sequenced in a study of regulatory T cells in long-lasting Graves disease. Time point defined: persistent/refractory GD, antithyroid drugs over 5 years with positive TRAb. With RNA extracted from PBMCs as input, the TCR library was made. The TCR beta library used iRepertoire HTBI primers with Arm-PCR amplification of CDR3. TCRdb used MiXCR to reprocess the multiplex PCR reads, holding one entry per CDR3 protein. The sample includes over 450,000 distinct CDR3 sequences, 20% to 25% of them seen just once. The sequencing here drew on peripheral blood mononuclear cells (PBMCs), taken when the disease was refractory, from a patient treated with antithyroid drugs. The receptors stem from a female donor with Graves disease.

This clonotype has a count of ten or more. The J gene is TRBJ2-2, the V gene TRBV6-1; a possible D gene is TRBD1 (6 bases). This CDR3 is built from 15 residues. Per the germline V gene, CDR1 is MNHNS and CDR2 is SASEGT. Trimming pared 5 bases from V and 4 bases from J, leaving 14 bases between. The DNA of the CDR3 is TGTGCCAGCAGTCAATCGGACAGACGCACCGGGGAGCTGTTTTTT. Translating it yields CASSQSDRRTGELFF.

This clonotype was seen only a few times. This chain links TRBV20-1 with TRBJ1-5; TRBD1 is a possible D gene (6 bases). The CDR3 length is 13 residues. Germline V CDR1 and CDR2: DFQATT, SNEGSKA (reference sequence). V shed 5 bases and J shed 9 bases, with 17 bases lying between them. CDR3 nucleotides: TGCAGTGCTTCCTCAGACAGGTTCGGGCCCCAGCATTTT. It encodes CSASSDRFGPQHF.

The CDR3 reads CASRSLDGYEQYF. CDR3 nucleotide sequence: TGTGCCAGCCGATCCTTGGACGGCTACGAGCAGTACTTC. The rearrangement links TRBV3-1 to TRBJ2-7; D unclear. Germline lookup yields CDR1 LGHDT and CDR2 YNNKEL (reference sequence). V was shortened by 8 bases and J by 3 bases, with 14 bases between the two germline ends. This CDR3 has 13 residues.

V is TRBV28 and J is TRBJ1-2, with 8 bases fitting TRBD1. Trimming cost V 6 bases and J 4 bases; bases outside gene matches: 4. Germline V CDR1 and CDR2: MDHEN, SYDVKM. The CDR3 is made up of 13 amino acids. CDR3 amino acids: CASRVDRAYGYTF. CDR3 DNA: TGTGCCAGCAGAGTGGACAGGGCCTATGGCTACACCTTC.

This clonotype was recorded a few times. The chain recombines TRBV15 with TRBJ2-5, with TRBD2 as a possible D gene (6 bases). Germline loops: CDR1 LNHNV, CDR2 YYDKDF (reference sequence). The CDR3 length is 15 residues. Trimming took 4 bases from V and 5 from J, leaving 17 bases between them. This CDR3 reads CATSIQIHRGETQYF. CDR3 DNA sequence: TGTGCCACCAGCATCCAGATACACCGGGGGGAGACCCAGTACTTC.

This chain connects TRBV4-3 to TRBJ2-7, with D hard to call. Germline V gene sequence: CDR1 LGHNA, CDR2 YSLEER. The CDR3 length is 13 residues. V dropped 0 bases and J dropped 3 bases, with 6 bases sitting between them. In DNA, the CDR3 is TGCGCCAGCAGCCAAGACCGTCTCTACGAGCAGTACTTC. Its translation is CASSQDRLYEQYF.

This clonotype was seen many times. The chain links TRBV10-3 to TRBJ2-4, with TRBD1 identical over 9 bases. The CDR3 is 15 amino acids. Germline V gene lookup returns CDR1 ENHRY and CDR2 SYGVKD. Germline trimming cut 5 bases from V and 7 bases from J; bases unmatched to any gene: 9. The CDR3 sequence: CAISSQGQGDNIQYF. As DNA, the CDR3 is TGTGCCATCAGTTCTCAGGGACAGGGCGACAACATTCAGTACTTC.

V is TRBV12-3 or TRBV12-4 and J is TRBJ1-2; possibly TRBD1 for D (5 bases). The CDR3 contains 13 residues. The V gene lost 5 bases and the J gene lost 8 bases, with 15 bases spanning the gap. DNA for the CDR3: TGTGCCAGCAGTCGCGGACCGGGGCGGGGCTACACCTTC. It codes for CASSRGPGRGYTF.

This rearrangement joins TRBV9 to TRBJ2-5; TRBD1 is a possible D gene (6 bases). This CDR3 spans 17 amino acids. From germline, CDR1 is SGDLS and CDR2 YYNGEE. The V end was cut by 0 bases, the J end by 5 bases, with 20 bases between. The CDR3 loop reads CASSVGGLEELGETQYF. The CDR3 nucleotides read TGTGCCAGCAGCGTAGGGGGGCTGGAGGAGCTTGGGGAGACCCAGTACTTC.

The chain uses TRBV7-2 and TRBJ1-1, with no clear D. This CDR3 is 13 amino acids long. Trimming took 5 bases from V and 6 from J, leaving 13 bases between them. Per germline, CDR1 SGHTA and CDR2 FQGNSA. CDR3 bases: TGTGCCAGCAGCCAATCCGGCGGGGCTGAAGCTTTCTTT. This encodes CASSQSGGAEAFF.

This clonotype was picked up many times. This sequence joins TRBV12-3 or TRBV12-4 and TRBJ1-2, with TRBD1 identical over 7 bases. V gave up 3 bases and J gave up 4 bases; unmatched junction bases: 5. This CDR3 has 14 residues. CDR3 protein: CASSLDRTGYGYTF. In DNA, the CDR3 is TGTGCCAGCAGTTTGGATAGGACAGGCTATGGCTACACCTTC.

Many counts were recorded for this clonotype. The chain has TRBV19 and TRBJ1-1; D not resolved. Germline CDR1 reads LNHDA; CDR2 reads SQIVND (reference sequence). Trimming cost V 7 bases and J 0 bases, with 12 bases left between them. The CDR3 loop spans 14 amino acids. The chain's CDR3 is CASTRGGLNTEAFF. The CDR3 region has the DNA TGTGCCAGTACAAGAGGCGGGCTGAACACTGAAGCTTTCTTT.

The gene calls are TRBV20-1 and TRBJ1-1; 7 nucleotides align to TRBD1. There are 15 residues in the CDR3. V was pared by 8 bases and J by 8 bases, with 20 bases of the junction left unmatched. The V gene's germline CDR1 is DFQATT and CDR2 SNEGSKA (reference sequence). DNA of the CDR3: TGCAGTCTCAGACAGGGCGGTTGGTATCTAACGGAAGCTTTCTTT. Residues: CSLRQGGWYLTEAFF.

This clonotype was counted between two and nine times. V gene TRBV28 combines with J gene TRBJ2-5, with D uncertain. V lost 4 bases and J 3 bases, leaving 15 bases between the germline ends. The CDR3 loop spans 15 amino acids. Per germline, CDR1 MDHEN and CDR2 SYDVKM. The CDR3 reads CASSSASGRKETQYF. The DNA of the CDR3 is TGTGCCAGCAGTTCCGCCTCTGGACGTAAAGAGACCCAGTACTTC. Complete variable domain (other parts from reference TRBV28 and TRBJ2-5): DVKVTQSSRYLVKRTGEKVFLECVQDMDHENMFWYRQDPGLGLRLIYFSYDVKMKEKGDIPEGYSVSREKKERFSLILESASTNQTSMYLCASSSASGRKETQYFGPGTRLLVL.

This clonotype was found many times. The CDR3 loop is CASSPARQGVEKLFF. CDR3 DNA sequence: TGTGCCAGCAGTCCCGCCCGCCAGGGGGTCGAAAAACTGTTTTTT. This chain links TRBV6-1 with TRBJ1-4; TRBD1 agrees at 7 bases. The J segment lost 8 bases and the V segment lost 5 bases, leaving 11 bases of the junction unmatched. Germline V lookup: CDR1 MNHNS, CDR2 SASEGT. The CDR3 covers 15 residues.

This clonotype was detected many times. The chain employs TRBV2 and TRBJ1-1; 7 nucleotides line up with TRBD1. V dropped 6 bases and J dropped 1; count of bases not matched to a gene: 5. The CDR3 has 14 amino acids. Germline-derived CDR1 and CDR2 are SNHLY and FYNNEI. The CDR3 region has the DNA TGTGCCAGCAGCTTTGACAGGGAGAACACTGAAGCTTTCTTT. It codes for CASSFDRENTEAFF. The whole variable domain, remainder taken from reference TRBV2 and TRBJ1-1, is EPEVTQTPSHQVTQMGQEVILRCVPISNHLYFYWYRQILGQKVEFLVSFYNNEISEKSEIFDDQFSVERPDGSNFTLKIRSTKLEDSAMYFCASSFDRENTEAFFGQGTRLTVV.